Below, 2 T cell receptor beta chains from the same sample are listed, as sequenced in a study of T cell responses to AZD1222 COVID-19 vaccine. Method: immunoSEQ multiplex PCR; TCRdb's copy keeps in-frame clones and lacks some. The data show roughly 150,000 clones, approximately 91% seen once. The input for sequencing was peripheral blood, taken 28 days after the second AZD1222 dose. Receptor source: an adult who received the AZD1222 COVID-19 vaccine.

The CDR3 bases are TGTGCCAGCAGTTATCGCCATCTTAATTCACCCCTCCACTTT. Translation: CASSYRHLNSPLHF. This chain connects TRBV6-5 to TRBJ1-6; D ambiguous. The CDR3 contains 14 residues. V lost 3 bases, J lost 6 bases, and 9 bases lay in between. Germline lookup yields CDR1 MNHEY and CDR2 SVGAGI.

The J gene is TRBJ1-1, the V gene TRBV19; 8 bases match TRBD1. V gave up 5 bases and J gave up 3 bases; unmatched junction bases: 14. The CDR3 runs 17 residues. The V gene's germline CDR1 is LNHDA and CDR2 SQIVND (reference sequence). In DNA, the CDR3 is TGTGCCAGTAGTGTTTCCCCGGGACAGGTGGGGGACACTGAAGCTTTCTTT. Its protein is CASSVSPGQVGDTEAFF.